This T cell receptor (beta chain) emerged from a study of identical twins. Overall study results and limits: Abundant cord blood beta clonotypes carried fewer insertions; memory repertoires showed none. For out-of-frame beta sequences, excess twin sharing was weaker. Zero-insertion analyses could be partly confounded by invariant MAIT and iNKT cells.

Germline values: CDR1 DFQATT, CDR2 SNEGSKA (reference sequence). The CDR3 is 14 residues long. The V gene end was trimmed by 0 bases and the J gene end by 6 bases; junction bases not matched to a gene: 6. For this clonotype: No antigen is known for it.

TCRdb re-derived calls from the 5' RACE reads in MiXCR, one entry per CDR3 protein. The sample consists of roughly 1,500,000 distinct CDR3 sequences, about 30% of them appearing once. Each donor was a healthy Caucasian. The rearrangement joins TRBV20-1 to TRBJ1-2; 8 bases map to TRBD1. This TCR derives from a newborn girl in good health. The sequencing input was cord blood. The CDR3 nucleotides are TGCAGTGCTAGAGACAGGGGGCGCCGGGATGGCTACACCTTC. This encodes CSARDRGRRDGYTF.